This TCR beta chain was identified during a study of graft-versus-host responses after intestinal transplantation. Overall study context: Every one of the recipients received anti-thymocyte globulin induction and afterwards took tacrolimus and steroids for 3 to 4 years. Regarding the study as a whole: The marrow of recipients harbored GvH clones, and ileum or blood showed some of them first.

The V gene's germline CDR1 is SGDLS and CDR2 YYNGEE. The CDR3 consists of 15 residues. Losses at the gene ends were 4 bases for V and 4 bases for J; bases not matched to a gene: 7. Data came from immunoSEQ multiplex PCR; TCRdb stores just in-frame clones and leaves some out. Here the sample spans about 40,000 clones, about 89% being singletons. With respect to this clone: Its antigen is not identified.

Sequences were derived from PBMCs, sampled around 43 weeks after intestinal transplant. The rearrangement joins TRBV9 to TRBJ2-3, with TRBD1 matching over 9 bases. The clonotype originates from a human patient who received an intestinal transplant, so some T cells may come from the graft donor. CDR3 sequence reads: CASSPRTGVADTQYF. CDR3 in DNA: TGTGCCAGCAGCCCCCGGACAGGGGTGGCAGATACGCAGTATTTT.